Presented here are 20 T cell receptor beta chains from one specimen sequenced in a study of identical twins. TCRdb independently ran MiXCR on the 5' RACE reads; one entry per CDR3 protein. The table includes roughly 720,000 distinct CDR3 sequences, 18% detected once. The same data also went into a second study, on T cells expressing NK-cell markers.

Specimen: PBMCs. These receptors were collected from a young woman in good health.

CDR3 loop: CASSHPGQGNYGYTF. The CDR3 nucleotides read TGCGCCAGCAGCCATCCGGGACAGGGTAACTATGGCTACACCTTC. The chain recombines TRBV4-3 with TRBJ1-2; TRBD1 matches at 9 bases. The J segment lost 1 base and the V segment lost 3 bases, leaving 3 bases of the junction unmatched. Germline V gene data show CDR1 as LGHNA and CDR2 as YSLEER. This CDR3 contains 15 residues.

This clonotype was picked up many times. The rearrangement links TRBV12-3 or TRBV12-4 to TRBJ2-2; the match to TRBD2 covers 10 bases. The CDR3 spans 14 residues. The V and J ends lost 5 bases and 7 bases, in that order; junction bases with no gene match: 4. The CDR3 reads CASSQREGNGELFF. The CDR3 nucleotides read TGTGCCAGCAGTCAGCGGGAGGGTAACGGGGAGCTGTTTTTT.

This clonotype was counted between two and nine times. The chain has TRBV20-1 and TRBJ2-1; TRBD2 is a possible D gene (6 bases). The germline gives CDR1 DFQATT, CDR2 SNEGSKA (reference sequence). V lost 3 bases and J lost 11, with 14 bases in between. CDR3 size: 12 residues. CDR3 in amino acids: CSASRESYKQFF. CDR3 sequence (DNA): TGCAGTGCTAGCCGGGAGTCCTATAAGCAGTTCTTC.

The chain is built from TRBV11-2 and TRBJ2-7, with 8 bases identical to TRBD1. With 5 bases clipped from V and 5 bases from J, the junction kept 8 bases outside the gene matches. The CDR3 is 14 residues long. Germline lookup yields CDR1 SGHAT and CDR2 FQNNGV. The CDR3 loop reads CASSHLDRDHEQYF. As DNA, the CDR3 is TGTGCCAGCAGCCACCTGGACAGGGATCACGAGCAGTACTTC.

The chain joins TRBV12-3 or TRBV12-4 to TRBJ1-4, with D hard to call. CDR3 length: 11 residues. V was trimmed by 8 bases and J by 8 bases, leaving 9 bases between them. The CDR3 protein is CASGTEEKLFF. CDR3 coding DNA: TGTGCCAGCGGAACTGAGGAAAAACTGTTTTTT.

The chain employs TRBV4-2 and TRBJ2-7; D call uncertain. This CDR3 is 15 amino acids long. V lost 2 bases and J 2 bases, leaving 13 bases between the germline ends. Germline values: CDR1 LGHNA, CDR2 YNFKEQ. The CDR3 protein is CASSQLRKSAYEQYF. The DNA for the CDR3 is TGTGCCAGCAGCCAACTTCGCAAGTCGGCCTACGAGCAGTACTTC.

This chain connects TRBV5-1 to TRBJ1-1; perhaps TRBD1 as D (6 bases). The CDR3 runs 15 residues. V was shortened by 0 bases and J by 5 bases, with 14 bases between the two germline ends. CDR1 and CDR2 from the germline V gene are SGHRS and YFSETQ. Here the CDR3 reads CASSLAYQGRTEAFF. DNA for the CDR3: TGCGCCAGCAGCTTGGCCTATCAGGGGCGAACTGAAGCTTTCTTT.

The chain links TRBV6-1 to TRBJ2-3; possibly TRBD1 or TRBD2 for D (6 bases each). Germline V lookup: CDR1 MNHNS, CDR2 SASEGT. V lost 2 bases, J lost 5 bases, and 14 bases lay in between. The CDR3 length is 15 residues. The CDR3 here is CASSEWGRDGDTQYF. The DNA of the CDR3 is TGTGCCAGCAGTGAATGGGGGCGGGATGGAGATACGCAGTATTTT.

V and J are TRBV10-2 and TRBJ2-7; no reliable D call. In germline, CDR1 is WSHSY, CDR2 SAAADI. The V end was cut by 10 bases, the J end by 1 base, with 14 bases between. This CDR3 comprises 13 residues. CDR3 loop: CATNPPGSYEQYF. CDR3 sequence (DNA): TGCGCCACTAATCCCCCCGGATCCTACGAGCAGTACTTC.

The V gene is TRBV11-2, the J gene TRBJ2-1; D possibly corresponds to TRBD2 (5 bases). The CDR3 is 15 amino acids. V dropped 4 bases and J dropped 3 bases, with 13 bases sitting between them. CDR1 and CDR2 (germline): SGHAT, FQNNGV. CDR3 protein: CASSWPQRNYNEQFF. The CDR3 nucleotides are TGTGCCAGCAGCTGGCCCCAGCGGAACTACAATGAGCAGTTCTTC. Using reference TRBV11-2 and TRBJ2-1 for the parts outside the CDR3, the full variable domain is EAGVAQSPRYKIIEKRQSVAFWCNPISGHATLYWYQQILGQGPKLLIQFQNNGVVDDSQLPKDRFSAERLKGVDSTLKIQPAKLEDSAVYLCASSWPQRNYNEQFFGPGTRLTVL.

The sample holds a few counts of this clonotype. CDR3 DNA sequence: TGCGCCAGCAGCACCGTCAACAATGAGCAGTTCTTC. Encoded protein: CASSTVNNEQFF. This chain uses TRBV5-1 with TRBJ2-1; D uncertain. This CDR3 is built from 12 residues. Looked up from germline, CDR1 is SGHRS and CDR2 is YFSETQ. V lost 4 bases and J 5 bases, leaving 7 bases between the germline ends.

This clonotype turned up a few times. The CDR3 DNA follows: TGTGCCAGCAGCTACCAAGCGACTCATGGCTACACCTTC. It yields the protein CASSYQATHGYTF. The chain carries TRBV7-2 and TRBJ1-2, with D uncertain. V was cut by 4 bases and J by 6 bases, with 12 bases left in between. The CDR3 is made up of 13 amino acids. Per the germline V gene, CDR1 is SGHTA and CDR2 is FQGNSA.

The V call is TRBV7-3, the J call TRBJ2-1, with 11 bases aligning to TRBD2. The CDR3 totals 19 residues. Germline CDR1 SGHTA, CDR2 FQGTGA. V was clipped by 1 base and J by 4 bases; unmatched bases: 12. The CDR3 nucleotides are TGTGCCAGCAGCTTAAGGGTAGCGGGGGGGATATCGGCGTACAATGAGCAGTTCTTC. Protein sequence: CASSLRVAGGISAYNEQFF.

The chain has TRBV5-1 and TRBJ2-1, with D unresolved. The CDR3 is 15 residues long. Between the trimmed V and J ends, which lost 2 bases and 1 base, there was a span of 10 bases. Looked up from germline, CDR1 is SGHRS and CDR2 is YFSETQ. CDR3 sequence: CASSFQWGSYNEQFF. The DNA for the CDR3 is TGCGCCAGCAGCTTCCAGTGGGGTTCCTACAATGAGCAGTTCTTC.

The chain employs TRBV29-1 and TRBJ2-1, with 7 bases lining up with TRBD1. J was trimmed by 0 bases and V by 3 bases; bases with no gene match: 2. Germline V lookup: CDR1 SQVTM, CDR2 ANQGSEA. This CDR3 contains 14 residues. The DNA of the CDR3 is TGCAGCGTTGATGGACAGGACTCCTACAATGAGCAGTTCTTC. This gives the protein CSVDGQDSYNEQFF.

V and J are TRBV6-2 or TRBV6-3 and TRBJ2-1; D is unclear. The V and J ends lost 2 bases and 1 base respectively, with 9 bases between them. Germline values: CDR1 MNHEY, CDR2 SVGEGT. CDR3 length equals 15 residues. The CDR3 DNA is TGTGCCAGCAGTTACGGCAGAGTGTCCTACAATGAGCAGTTCTTC. This codes for CASSYGRVSYNEQFF.

The chain is built from TRBV12-3 or TRBV12-4 and TRBJ2-7; weak D call: TRBD1 (5 bases). This CDR3 is 12 amino acids long. The V end lost 3 bases, the J end lost 6 bases, and 9 bases lay between the germline ends. The CDR3 DNA follows: TGTGCCAGCAGTTTCTATAGGGGCGAGCAGTACTTC. This encodes CASSFYRGEQYF.

The chain has TRBV11-3 and TRBJ2-1, with 16 bases matching TRBD2. This CDR3 region has 14 residues. Germline loops: CDR1 SGHNT, CDR2 YENEEA. Trimming took 4 bases from V and 16 from J; bases not matched to a gene: 7. The CDR3 spells CASSSGLAGGPRFF. The DNA for the CDR3 is TGTGCCAGCAGCTCGGGACTAGCGGGAGGGCCACGTTTCTTC.

The V and J genes are TRBV7-2 and TRBJ2-3; TRBD2 agrees at 8 bases. Germline V gives CDR1 SGHTA, CDR2 FQGNSA. V trimming: 5 bases; J trimming: 5 bases; junction bases outside the gene matches: 9. The CDR3 covers 15 residues. CDR3 loop: CASSGTGTRGDTQYF. The CDR3 region has the DNA TGTGCCAGCAGCGGTACCGGGACTAGAGGAGATACGCAGTATTTT.

The genes are TRBV21-1 and TRBJ2-7; the table gives TRBD2 as D, unverified against the DNA. TRBV21-1 is flagged as a pseudogene. The CDR3 is 11 residues long. CDR3 in DNA: TGTGCCAGCAAGTCCCTCTACGAGCAGTACTTC. Residues: CASKSLYEQYF.